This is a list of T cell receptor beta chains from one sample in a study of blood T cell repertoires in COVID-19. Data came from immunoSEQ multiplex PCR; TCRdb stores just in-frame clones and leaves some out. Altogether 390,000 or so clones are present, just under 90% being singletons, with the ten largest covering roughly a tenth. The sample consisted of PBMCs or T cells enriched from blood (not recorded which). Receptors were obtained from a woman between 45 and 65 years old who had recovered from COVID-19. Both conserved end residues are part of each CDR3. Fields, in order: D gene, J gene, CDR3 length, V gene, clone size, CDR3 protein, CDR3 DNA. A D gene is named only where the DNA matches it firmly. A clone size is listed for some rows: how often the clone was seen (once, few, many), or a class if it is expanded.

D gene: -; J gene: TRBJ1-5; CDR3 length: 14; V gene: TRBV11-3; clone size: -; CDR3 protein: CASSLFDNNQPQHF; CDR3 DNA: TGTGCCAGCAGCTTATTTGACAACAATCAGCCCCAGCATTTT
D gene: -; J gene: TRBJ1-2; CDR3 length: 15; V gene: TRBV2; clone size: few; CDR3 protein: CASRGDSTEGYGYTF; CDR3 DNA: TGTGCCAGCAGAGGTGACAGTACCGAAGGGTATGGCTACACCTTC
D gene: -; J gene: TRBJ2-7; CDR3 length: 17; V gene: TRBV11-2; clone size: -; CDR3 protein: CASSLGPGGWDQYEQYF; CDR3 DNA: TGTGCCAGCAGCTTAGGCCCGGGGGGCTGGGACCAATACGAGCAGTACTTC
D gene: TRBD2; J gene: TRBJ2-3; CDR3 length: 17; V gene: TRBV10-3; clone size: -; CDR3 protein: CAISESRSGGDTDTQYF; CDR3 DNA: TGTGCCATCAGTGAGTCGCGTAGCGGGGGGGACACAGATACGCAGTATTTT
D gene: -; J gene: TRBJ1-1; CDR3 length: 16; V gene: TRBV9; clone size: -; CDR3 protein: CASSPGIGSKNTEAFF; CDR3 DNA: TGTGCCAGCAGCCCGGGAATAGGGTCAAAGAACACTGAAGCTTTCTTT
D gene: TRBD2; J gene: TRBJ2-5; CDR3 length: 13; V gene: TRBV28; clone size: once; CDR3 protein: CASSAGGSETQYF; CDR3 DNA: TGTGCCAGCTCCGCGGGGGGGTCAGAGACCCAGTACTTC
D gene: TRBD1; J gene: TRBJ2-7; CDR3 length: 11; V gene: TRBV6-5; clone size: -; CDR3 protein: CASGQGNEQYF; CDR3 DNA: TGTGCCAGCGGACAGGGAAACGAGCAGTACTTC
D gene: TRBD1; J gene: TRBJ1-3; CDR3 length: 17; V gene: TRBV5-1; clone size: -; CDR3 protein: CASSDGNRGLSGNTIYF; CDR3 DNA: TGCGCCAGCAGCGACGGGAACAGGGGCCTCTCTGGAAACACCATATATTTT
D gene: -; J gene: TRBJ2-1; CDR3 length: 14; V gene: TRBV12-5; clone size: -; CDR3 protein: CASGSEAPYNEQFF; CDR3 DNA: TGTGCTAGTGGCTCCGAGGCGCCGTACAATGAGCAGTTCTTC
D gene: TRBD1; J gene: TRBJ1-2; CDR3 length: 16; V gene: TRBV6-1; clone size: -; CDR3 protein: CASSEASGQVQGGYTF; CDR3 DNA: TGTGCCAGCAGTGAGGCCTCGGGACAGGTCCAAGGAGGCTACACCTTC
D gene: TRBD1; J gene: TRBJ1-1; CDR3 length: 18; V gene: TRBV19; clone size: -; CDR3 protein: CASRGPGQGPQRNTEAFF; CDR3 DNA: TGTGCCAGTAGGGGACCGGGACAGGGGCCCCAAAGGAACACTGAAGCTTTCTTT
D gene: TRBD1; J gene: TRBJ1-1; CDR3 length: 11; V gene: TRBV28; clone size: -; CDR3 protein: CAIEWGQQAFF; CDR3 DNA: TGTGCCATCGAATGGGGACAGCAAGCTTTCTTT
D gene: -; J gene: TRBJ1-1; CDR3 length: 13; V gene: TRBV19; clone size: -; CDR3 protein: CASSTQAFTEAFF; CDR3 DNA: TGTGCCAGTAGCACCCAGGCTTTCACTGAAGCTTTCTTT
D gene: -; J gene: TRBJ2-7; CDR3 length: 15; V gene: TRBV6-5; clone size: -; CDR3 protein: CASSRRDTQFYEQYF; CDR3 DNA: TGTGCCAGCAGCCGCCGGGACACTCAATTTTACGAGCAGTACTTC
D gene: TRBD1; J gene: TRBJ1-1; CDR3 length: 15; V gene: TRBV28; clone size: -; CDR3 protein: CASSLGPGGITEAFF; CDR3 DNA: TGTGCCAGCAGTTTAGGTCCAGGGGGTATTACTGAAGCTTTCTTT
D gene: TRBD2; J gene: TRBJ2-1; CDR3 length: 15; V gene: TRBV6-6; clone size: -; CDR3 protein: CASSRDASGGYEQFF; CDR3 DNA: TGTGCCAGCTCCAGGGATGCTAGCGGGGGATATGAGCAGTTCTTC
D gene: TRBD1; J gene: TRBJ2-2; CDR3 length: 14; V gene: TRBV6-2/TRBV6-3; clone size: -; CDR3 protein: CASSLDRLIGELFF; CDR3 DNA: TGTGCCAGCAGTTTGGACAGGCTAATCGGGGAGCTGTTTTTT
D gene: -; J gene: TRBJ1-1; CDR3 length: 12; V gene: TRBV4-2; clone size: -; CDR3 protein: CASSRSGTEAFF; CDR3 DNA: TGTGCCAGCAGTCGGAGTGGGACTGAAGCTTTCTTT
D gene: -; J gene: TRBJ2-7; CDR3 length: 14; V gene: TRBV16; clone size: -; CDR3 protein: CASSHSLPNYEQYF; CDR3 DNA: TGTGCCAGCAGCCACTCCCTACCTAACTACGAGCAGTACTTC
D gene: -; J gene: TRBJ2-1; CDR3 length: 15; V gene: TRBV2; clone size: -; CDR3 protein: CARVLVSSPYNEQFF; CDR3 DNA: TGTGCCAGGGTATTAGTCTCTTCCCCCTACAATGAGCAGTTCTTC